The 16 T cell receptor beta chains below all came from one sample that was sequenced in a study of blood T cell repertoires in COVID-19. Here immunoSEQ multiplex PCR was the method, and the copy in TCRdb shows in-frame clones only, minus some. This sample has almost 50,000 clones, with around 68% found just once. Material for sequencing was peripheral blood. Source of these receptors: a woman between 65 and 79 years old with acute or convalescent COVID-19.

This clone was picked up one time. V is TRBV20-1 and J is TRBJ1-1, with D tentatively TRBD1 (6 bases). This CDR3 contains 13 residues. The germline gives CDR1 DFQATT, CDR2 SNEGSKA (reference sequence). The V and J ends lost 3 bases and 4 bases respectively, with 12 bases between them. CDR3 sequence: CSASFQGSTEAFF. The CDR3 DNA follows: TGCAGTGCTAGTTTCCAGGGGAGCACTGAAGCTTTCTTT.

This clone was counted only a few times. CDR3 sequence (DNA): TGTGCCAGCAGTGTTGGACAGGGTATTCAGCCCCAGCATTTT. Its translation is CASSVGQGIQPQHF. The V and J genes are TRBV27 and TRBJ1-5; 8 bases fit TRBD1. CDR3 length equals 14 residues. In germline, CDR1 is MNHEY, CDR2 SMNVEV (reference sequence). The junction had 6 bases not matched to a gene; V was cut back by 5 bases and J by 6 bases.

This chain joins TRBV6-2 or TRBV6-3 and TRBJ2-5; possibly TRBD1 for D (6 bases). The V and J ends lost 5 bases and 1 base respectively, with 11 bases between them. The germline CDR1 and CDR2 sequences are MNHEY and SVGEGT. The CDR3 length is 14 residues. Written as DNA, the CDR3 is TGTGCCAGCAGTGCGGACAGCGGCCAAGAGACCCAGTACTTC. Protein product: CASSADSGQETQYF.

This rearrangement joins TRBV30 to TRBJ2-1, with TRBD2 as a possible D gene (6 bases). The germline gives CDR1 GTSNPN, CDR2 SVGIG (reference sequence). Trimming left V 3 bases short and J 4 bases short, with 19 bases between. This CDR3 region has 16 residues. Here the CDR3 DNA reads TGTGCCTGGAGAAATTTTGGTGCTAGCGAGTACAATGAGCAGTTCTTC. The encoded protein is CAWRNFGASEYNEQFF.

The rearrangement links TRBV12-3 or TRBV12-4 to TRBJ1-2, with a tentative D call TRBD1 (6 bases). The CDR3 consists of 13 residues. The V and J ends lost 3 bases and 7 bases respectively, with 12 bases between them. DNA for the CDR3: TGTGCCAGCAGTTTCGGGCAGGGGAGTGGCTACACCTTC. Protein product: CASSFGQGSGYTF.

This clone qualifies as medium-sized. V usage is TRBV10-3 and J usage is TRBJ2-7; TRBD2 matches 11 bases. The CDR3 length is 15 residues. CDR1 is ENHRY, CDR2 SYGVKD, per germline. V shed 5 bases and J 6 bases; nucleotides not matched to a gene: 9. The CDR3 DNA reads as TGTGCCATCAGTCTAGCGGGGGGTCCTCCGGGCGAGCAGTACTTC. Translated: CAISLAGGPPGEQYF.

The chain has TRBV7-3 and TRBJ2-1; TRBD2 is a possible D gene (6 bases). Germline lookup yields CDR1 SGHTA and CDR2 FQGTGA. The V end was cut by 5 bases, the J end by 7 bases, with 18 bases between. The CDR3 runs to 15 residues. The CDR3 bases are TGTGCCAGCAGCCGACTGGGCGGGATGGGGAATGAGCAGTTCTTC. It yields the protein CASSRLGGMGNEQFF.

The CDR3 protein is CASSTGKGHTEAFF. The CDR3 nucleotides read TGTGCCAGTTCCACAGGGAAGGGGCACACTGAAGCTTTCTTT. The rearrangement uses TRBV19 and TRBJ1-1, with a possible D match to TRBD1 (6 bases). The germline CDR1 and CDR2 sequences are LNHDA and SQIVND (reference sequence). The ends were cut back, 8 bases at V and 3 bases at J, with 16 bases in the middle. The CDR3 contains 14 residues.

V gene TRBV7-9 combines with J gene TRBJ2-4; TRBD2 agrees at 9 bases. This CDR3 has 12 amino acids. Germline V gives CDR1 SEHNR, CDR2 FQNEAQ (reference sequence). The V segment lost 7 bases and the J segment 8 bases; nucleotides outside the gene matches: 3. CDR3 amino acids: CASTQRGDIQYF. CDR3 DNA sequence: TGTGCCAGCACCCAGCGGGGGGACATTCAGTACTTC.

The rearrangement links TRBV24-1 to TRBJ2-2; no definite D call. The germline V gene has CDR1 KGHDR and CDR2 SFDVKD. The CDR3 has 15 residues. V was shortened by 3 bases and J by 0 bases, with 7 bases between the two germline ends. The chain's CDR3 is CATSDLYSNTGELFF. The CDR3 coding sequence is TGTGCCACCAGTGATCTCTACTCGAACACCGGGGAGCTGTTTTTT.

The V and J genes are TRBV3-1 (or the pseudogene TRBV3-2) and TRBJ1-4, with 8 bases aligning to TRBD1. The CDR3 consists of 15 residues. V gave up 2 bases and J gave up 8 bases; unmatched junction bases: 7. Germline V gene data show CDR1 as LGHDT and CDR2 as YNNKEL (reference sequence). This CDR3 is CASSQQQGEGEKLFF. In DNA, the CDR3 is TGTGCCAGCAGCCAACAACAGGGGGAGGGCGAAAAACTGTTTTTT.

The V and J genes are TRBV7-9 and TRBJ2-1; D gene unclear. The CDR3 loop spans 15 amino acids. V lost 1 base to trimming and J lost 7 bases, with 14 bases between them. CDR1 is SEHNR, CDR2 FQNEAQ, per germline (reference sequence). CDR3 amino acids: CASSLEGQRLNEQFF. In nucleotides, the CDR3 is TGTGCCAGCAGCTTAGAAGGTCAGCGCCTAAATGAGCAGTTCTTC.

This clone was detected once. The V gene is TRBV11-3, the J gene TRBJ2-5, with 12 bases matching TRBD2. Losses at the gene ends were 5 bases for V and 4 bases for J; bases not matched to a gene: 8. Germline loops: CDR1 SGHNT, CDR2 YENEEA. CDR3 length: 16 residues. The CDR3 region has the DNA TGTGCCAGCAGCCCTCGACTAGCGGGAGTCACAGAGACCCAGTACTTC. Its protein is CASSPRLAGVTETQYF.

The CDR3 is CASSLFFSGKNIQYF. The CDR3 DNA sequence: TGTGCCAGCAGCTTATTTTTTTCAGGGAAAAACATTCAGTACTTC. The chain uses TRBV7-8 and TRBJ2-4; weak D call: TRBD1 (5 bases). The length of the CDR3 is 15 residues. The germline V gene has CDR1 SGHVS and CDR2 FQNEAQ. With 2 bases removed from V and 4 bases from J, the gap between germline ends came to 12 bases.

J is TRBJ1-4 and V is TRBV5-3, with 8 bases matching TRBD1. TRBV5-3 is placed among ORFs of uncertain function. The CDR3 contains 19 residues. Trimming cost V 4 bases and J 3 bases; bases outside gene matches: 17. CDR3: CARSPTTPGQGHPNEKLFF. The DNA of the CDR3 is TGTGCCAGAAGCCCCACCACCCCCGGACAGGGCCACCCTAATGAAAAACTGTTTTTT.

The sample holds a few counts of this clone. Additional DNA sequences in this sample encode the identical CDR3. This CDR3 is CASRPGTPNTEAFF. The CDR3, as DNA: TGTGCCAGCAGACCCGGGACTCCGAACACTGAAGCTTTCTTT. J is TRBJ1-1 and V is TRBV28, with D possibly matching TRBD1 (5 bases). Trimming pared 6 bases from V and 1 base from J, leaving 12 bases between. CDR1 and CDR2 (germline): MDHEN, SYDVKM. CDR3 size: 14 residues.